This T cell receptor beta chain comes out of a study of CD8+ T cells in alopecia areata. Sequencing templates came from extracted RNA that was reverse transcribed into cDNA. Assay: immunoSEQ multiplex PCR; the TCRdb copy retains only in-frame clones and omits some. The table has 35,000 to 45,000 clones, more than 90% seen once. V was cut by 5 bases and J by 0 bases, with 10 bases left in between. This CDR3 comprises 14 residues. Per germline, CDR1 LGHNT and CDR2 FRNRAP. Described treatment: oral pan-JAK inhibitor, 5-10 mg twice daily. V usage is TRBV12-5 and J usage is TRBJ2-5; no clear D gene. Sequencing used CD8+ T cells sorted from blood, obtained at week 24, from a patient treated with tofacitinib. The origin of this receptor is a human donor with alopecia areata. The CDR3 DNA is TGTGCTAGTGGTAGGGCCGACCACCAAGAGACCCAGTACTTC. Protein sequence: CASGRADHQETQYF.